The text below deals with one TCR beta chain. The source of the sample is a study of T cell changes during pregnancy in multiple sclerosis. The length of the CDR3 is 19 residues. Trimming removed 5 bases from V and 4 bases from J; junction bases left unmatched: 14. Germline-derived CDR1 and CDR2 are SEHNR and FQNEAQ (reference sequence). Sequenced by immunoSEQ multiplex PCR; TCRdb stores in-frame clones only, minus some. The sample carries about 19,000 clones, roughly 88% recorded once. The V gene is TRBV7-9, the J gene TRBJ2-2; 12 nucleotides agree with TRBD2. The sequence came from a female donor in good health, enrolled as a control in a pregnancy study. Sample: CD8+ T cells from peripheral blood mononuclear cells, taken after pregnancy. The CDR3 sequence is CASSLLRLAGAPGTGELFF. CDR3 coding DNA: TGTGCCAGCAGCCTGCTAAGACTAGCGGGGGCCCCGGGCACCGGGGAGCTGTTTTTT.